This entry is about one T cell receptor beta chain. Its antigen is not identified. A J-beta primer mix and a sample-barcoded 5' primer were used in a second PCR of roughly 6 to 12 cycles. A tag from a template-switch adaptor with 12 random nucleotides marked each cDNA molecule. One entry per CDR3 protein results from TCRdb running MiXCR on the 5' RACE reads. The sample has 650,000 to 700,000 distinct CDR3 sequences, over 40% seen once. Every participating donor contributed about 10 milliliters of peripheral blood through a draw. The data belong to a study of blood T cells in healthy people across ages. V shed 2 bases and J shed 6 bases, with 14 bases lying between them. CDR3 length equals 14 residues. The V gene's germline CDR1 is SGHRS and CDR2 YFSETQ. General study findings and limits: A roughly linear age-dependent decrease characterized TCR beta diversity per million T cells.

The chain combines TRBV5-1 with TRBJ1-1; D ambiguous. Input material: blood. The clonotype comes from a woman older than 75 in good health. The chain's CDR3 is CASSFSLVGAEAFF. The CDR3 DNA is TGCGCCAGCAGCTTCAGTCTGGTGGGCGCTGAAGCTTTCTTT.